This TCR beta chain is from a study of radiotherapy plus CTLA-4 blockade in lung cancer. Across the whole study: An objective response was seen in under 20% of patients, and disease control in more than 25%.

Of note for this clone: Its antigen is unidentified.

The study treated chemo-refractory metastatic non-small-cell lung cancer patients with focal radiation plus ipilimumab CTLA-4 blockade. Generated by immunoSEQ multiplex PCR, the TCRdb table keeps only in-frame clones and is missing some. In the table there are more than 95,000 clones, about four fifths of which are singletons. This CDR3 has 13 amino acids. With V trimmed by 5 bases and J by 10 bases, 8 bases remained unmatched. Germline assignment: CDR1 SQVTM and CDR2 ANQGSEA. General study results and limits: Radiotherapy plus ipilimumab was followed by expansion in blood of tumor-derived TCR clones. Early shifts in blood T cell clones, with interferon-beta, reportedly predicted response best.

V usage is TRBV29-1 and J usage is TRBJ2-1; 10 nucleotides match TRBD2. This TCR was recovered from a human donor with non-small cell lung cancer who had a partial response to radiotherapy plus ipilimumab. Some clones in this sample may be carry-over from other donors' samples. Sample: peripheral blood, taken from a patient treated with radiotherapy plus ipilimumab. CDR3 DNA sequence: TGCAGCGTTCTAGCGGGAGATAGGGGCGAGCAGTTCTTC. Protein: CSVLAGDRGEQFF.